The 15 T cell receptor beta chains reported below all come from one sample, sequenced in a study of T-cell memory formation after mild COVID-19. In TCRdb, the 5' RACE reads were re-called with MiXCR into one record per CDR3 protein. The sample holds more than 110,000 distinct CDR3 sequences; 11% to 15% are singletons and the top ten take around 27%. Sequencing was carried out using PBMCs or a T cell subset sorted from them (not recorded which). The source is an adult woman who had mild COVID-19 (a few samples of this study predate the infection). Cell type and time point are not known.

This clonotype was recorded a few times. This sequence joins TRBV12-3 or TRBV12-4 and TRBJ2-2; TRBD2 aligns across 10 bases. V lost 5 bases and J lost 5; bases outside the gene matches: 11. The CDR3 length is 17 residues. CDR3 DNA sequence: TGTGCCAGCAGTCCGCCCGTCCCGGGACTAGCGACCGGGGAGCTGTTTTTT. Amino acid sequence: CASSPPVPGLATGELFF.

CDR3 nucleotide sequence: TGTGCCACCAAGGGCCCGACAGGGTTAAGAAACACCATATATTTT. Its translation is CATKGPTGLRNTIYF. The genes are TRBV24-1 and TRBJ1-3, with 7 nucleotides matching TRBD1. CDR3 length equals 15 residues. Trimming took 8 bases from V and 5 from J; bases not matched to a gene: 11. Looked up from germline, CDR1 is KGHDR and CDR2 is SFDVKD.

The J gene is TRBJ1-5, the V gene TRBV12-3 or TRBV12-4, with D unresolved. The germline V and J ends were trimmed by 7 bases and 4 bases, with 8 bases remaining between them. The CDR3 contains 12 residues. This chain's CDR3 is CASNSVNQPQHF. The DNA of the CDR3 is TGTGCCAGCAATTCAGTAAATCAGCCCCAGCATTTT.

The table lists this clonotype with a few counts. The CDR3 DNA is TGTGCCAGCAGCGTGTATACAGGGGAGGATGAAAAACTGTTTTTT. This translates into CASSVYTGEDEKLFF. The chain recombines TRBV9 with TRBJ1-4; 7 nucleotides agree with TRBD1. This CDR3 has 15 residues. V dropped 2 bases and J dropped 6; count of bases not matched to a gene: 7. CDR1 is SGDLS, CDR2 YYNGEE, per germline.

This clonotype was found once. J is TRBJ2-7 and V is TRBV5-1; D not certain. Germline loops: CDR1 SGHRS, CDR2 YFSETQ. V lost 4 bases to trimming and J lost 4 bases, with 9 bases between them. The CDR3 is made up of 12 amino acids. In nucleotides, the CDR3 is TGCGCCAGCAGCAAGGGCTCTTACGAGCAGTACTTC. This encodes CASSKGSYEQYF.

There are a few counts of this clonotype. J is TRBJ2-7 and V is TRBV27; D is ambiguous. This CDR3 is built from 15 residues. Between the trimmed V and J ends, which lost 4 bases and 0 bases, there was a span of 13 bases. Germline loops: CDR1 MNHEY, CDR2 SMNVEV (reference sequence). CDR3 coding DNA: TGTGCCAGCAGTTGGAAAGCCGAGAGCTCCTACGAGCAGTACTTC. Its translation is CASSWKAESSYEQYF.

V is TRBV4-3 and J is TRBJ1-3; D is perhaps TRBD1 (5 bases). Germline assignment: CDR1 LGHNA and CDR2 YSLEER. V lost 4 bases and J 6 bases, leaving 10 bases between the germline ends. The CDR3 is 13 residues long. The CDR3 spells CASSRMTANTIYF. The CDR3 nucleotides read TGCGCCAGCAGCCGGATGACAGCAAACACCATATATTTT.

This clonotype occurred a few times. This chain links TRBV12-3 or TRBV12-4 with TRBJ1-1; a possible D gene is TRBD1 (5 bases). The ends were cut back, 3 bases at V and 7 bases at J, with 24 bases in the middle. CDR3 size: 17 residues. DNA of the CDR3: TGTGCCAGCAGTTTCGGCAGTAGTATAGGGGCGGTGTATGAAGCTTTCTTT. As protein: CASSFGSSIGAVYEAFF.

This clonotype was seen a few times. The gene calls are TRBV10-3 and TRBJ2-1; a possible D gene is TRBD2 (6 bases). Germline V gene sequence: CDR1 ENHRY, CDR2 SYGVKD. V was trimmed by 3 bases and J by 4 bases, leaving 13 bases between them. The CDR3 totals 15 residues. The CDR3, as DNA: TGTGCCATCAGTGATCGGGGGACCCCATACAATGAGCAGTTCTTC. Amino acids: CAISDRGTPYNEQFF.

The V call is TRBV5-1, the J call TRBJ2-1; D unclear. The germline V gene has CDR1 SGHRS and CDR2 YFSETQ. V was shortened by 0 bases and J by 5 bases, with 9 bases between the two germline ends. CDR3 size: 14 residues. CDR3 bases: TGCGCCAGCAGCTTGGGGCTGGATAACAATGAGCAGTTCTTC. Translation gives CASSLGLDNNEQFF.

In DNA, the CDR3 is TGTGCCAGTAGTACTCTGGGGGGTCGGGACCCATACTCCTACGAGCAGTACTTC. Translation: CASSTLGGRDPYSYEQYF. This sequence joins TRBV19 and TRBJ2-7; D possibly corresponds to TRBD2 (6 bases). The germline V gene encodes CDR1 LNHDA and CDR2 SQIVND (reference sequence). CDR3 length equals 18 residues. V was trimmed by 4 bases and J by 0 bases, leaving 22 bases between them.

The table lists this clonotype with a few counts. CDR3 loop: CASSLDRLNYGYTF. The CDR3 DNA sequence: TGTGCCAGCAGCTTAGACCGTCTTAACTATGGCTACACCTTC. The chain recombines TRBV7-6 with TRBJ1-2; D gene ambiguous. Trimming took off 1 base at V and 1 base at J, with 7 bases between the two ends. The CDR3 consists of 14 residues. Germline assignment: CDR1 SGHVS and CDR2 FNYEAQ.

In its sample, this clonotype was seen a few times. The rearrangement uses TRBV24-1 and TRBJ2-1; D is possibly TRBD2 (6 bases). The CDR3 is 13 residues long. Between the trimmed V and J ends, which lost 3 bases and 4 bases, there was a span of 6 bases. Per germline, CDR1 KGHDR and CDR2 SFDVKD. CDR3 region: CATSDGLYNEQFF. The CDR3 nucleotides are TGTGCCACCAGTGATGGACTATACAATGAGCAGTTCTTC.

This clonotype was seen a handful of times. The chain employs TRBV20-1 and TRBJ2-7, with 7 bases fitting TRBD1. V was clipped by 1 base and J by 2 bases; unmatched bases: 8. CDR1 and CDR2 from the germline V gene are DFQATT and SNEGSKA (reference sequence). The CDR3 contains 15 residues. CDR3 amino acids: CSARVGTDSPYEQYF. CDR3 sequence (DNA): TGCAGTGCTAGAGTAGGGACAGATTCCCCCTACGAGCAGTACTTC.

The table lists this clonotype with a few counts. The chain has TRBV20-1 and TRBJ2-1; 7 bases map to TRBD2. V lost 0 bases, J lost 5 bases, and 13 bases stayed unmatched. This CDR3 has 17 residues. The germline CDR1 and CDR2 sequences are DFQATT and SNEGSKA (reference sequence). CDR3 protein: CSARDRSGAFLDNEQFF. The CDR3 nucleotides read TGCAGTGCTAGAGATCGCAGCGGGGCCTTCCTCGACAATGAGCAGTTCTTC.